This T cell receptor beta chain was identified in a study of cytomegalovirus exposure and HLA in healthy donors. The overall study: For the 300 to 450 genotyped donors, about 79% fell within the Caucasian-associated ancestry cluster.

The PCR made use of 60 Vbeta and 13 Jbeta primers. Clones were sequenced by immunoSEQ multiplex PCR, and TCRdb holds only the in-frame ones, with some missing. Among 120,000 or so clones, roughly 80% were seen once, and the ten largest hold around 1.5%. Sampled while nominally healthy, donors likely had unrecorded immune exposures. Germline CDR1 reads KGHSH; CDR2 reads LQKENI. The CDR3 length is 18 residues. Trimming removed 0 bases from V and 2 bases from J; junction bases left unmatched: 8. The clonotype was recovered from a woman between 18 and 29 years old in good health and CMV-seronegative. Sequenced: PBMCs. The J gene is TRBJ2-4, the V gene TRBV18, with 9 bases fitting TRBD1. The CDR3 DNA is TGTGCCAGCTCACCACCCTTACAGGGGGCCGGGTCCAAAAACATTCAGTACTTC. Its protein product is CASSPPLQGAGSKNIQYF.